This entry is about one T cell receptor beta chain. It may be a read error: a sequence one base away is much more abundant. The CDR3 ends on some other residue instead of the conserved phenylalanine or tryptophan, so this is likely a read error. RNA was extracted from bulk tissue without any cell sorting. More than 3 cm separated this lung sample from the edge of the tumor. The entry originates in a study of tumor and adjacent non-tumor tissue in lung cancer. TCRbeta libraries were built with three rounds of nested PCR, modified from ARM-PCR. One entry per CDR3 protein results from TCRdb running MiXCR on the multiplex PCR reads. The profile covers 80,000 to 100,000 distinct CDR3 sequences, with roughly 80% appearing a single time and about 30% taken by the ten largest. The specimen was distant non-tumor lung tissue. This receptor was obtained from a man aged 55-75 years with small cell lung cancer.

The CDR3 is CAISDSASDGEQFI. CDR3 sequence (DNA): TGTGCCATCAGTGACAGTGCTTCCGATGGAGAGCAGTTCATC. The chain is built from TRBV10-3 and TRBJ2-1; D is unresolved. This CDR3 region has 14 residues. Per germline, CDR1 ENHRY and CDR2 SYGVKD. V lost 3 bases and J lost 10, with 16 bases in between.